Below are 7 T cell receptor beta chains sequenced from a single sample in a study of control samples from healthy donors and cancer patients (dated by TCRdb to between 2020 and 2021). Library construction relied on the immunoSEQ multiplex PCR assay. TCRdb's version of the immuneACCESS table is confined to in-frame rearrangements and falls short of the full clone set. An unresolved V gene accounts for under half of the shortfall where checked; the remainder is of unknown origin. The sample yields some 130,000 clones; about 95% were counted once. The ten largest make up about 3.6% of the sample. Sequencing was performed on blood. The receptors stem from a man between 25 and 39 years old in good health.

This chain joins TRBV11-2 and TRBJ2-1, with a possible D match to TRBD2 (5 bases). Germline V lookup: CDR1 SGHAT, CDR2 FQNNGV. This CDR3 contains 13 residues. V gave up 3 bases and J gave up 5 bases, with 8 bases separating them. This CDR3 is CASSFETNNEQFF. In DNA form, the CDR3 reads TGTGCCAGCAGCTTCGAGACTAACAATGAGCAGTTCTTC.

This clone has a single count. This rearrangement joins TRBV28 to TRBJ1-5; D not certain. The CDR3 spans 12 residues. V lost 11 bases and J 6 bases, leaving 14 bases between the germline ends. Germline CDR1 and CDR2: MDHEN and SYDVKM. CDR3 nucleotides: TGTGCCTCAGCGGGTTTGGGTCAGCCCCAGCATTTT. Translated: CASAGLGQPQHF.

The chain carries TRBV5-1 and TRBJ2-6, with TRBD1 identical over 7 bases. V was pared by 7 bases and J by 0 bases, with 7 bases of the junction left unmatched. CDR1 SGHRS and CDR2 YFSETQ come from the germline V gene. This CDR3 contains 16 residues. The CDR3 sequence: CASATGVTSGANVLTF. CDR3 coding DNA: TGCGCCAGCGCAACAGGGGTCACCTCTGGGGCCAACGTCCTGACTTTC.

The CDR3 DNA follows: TGCGCCAGCGGACGGACTAGCTCCACAGATACGCAGTATTTT. This translates into CASGRTSSTDTQYF. V gene TRBV4-1 combines with J gene TRBJ2-3; 8 bases align to TRBD2. From germline, CDR1 is MGHRA and CDR2 YSYEKL. The CDR3 is 14 amino acids. With 8 bases clipped from V and 2 bases from J, the junction kept 6 bases outside the gene matches.

The rearrangement links TRBV27 to TRBJ2-2; 7 bases fit TRBD1. The V segment lost 1 base and the J segment 6 bases; nucleotides outside the gene matches: 2. Germline V gene sequence: CDR1 MNHEY, CDR2 SMNVEV (reference sequence). CDR3 length: 14 amino acids. CDR3 sequence: CASSLLGGAGELFF. CDR3 DNA: TGTGCCAGCAGTTTATTAGGGGGCGCCGGGGAGCTGTTTTTT.

The genes are TRBV29-1 and TRBJ2-7, with TRBD1 as a possible D gene (6 bases). This CDR3 has 13 amino acids. V was cut by 3 bases and J by 1 base, with 10 bases left in between. Germline V CDR1 and CDR2: SQVTM, ANQGSEA. As DNA, the CDR3 is TGCAGCGTTGAGAACAGGGAATCCTACGAGCAGTACTTC. Protein product: CSVENRESYEQYF.

The rearrangement uses TRBV27 and TRBJ2-3, with TRBD2 as a possible D gene (6 bases). Trimming stripped 5 bases from V and 2 bases from J, with 17 bases between. The CDR3 consists of 16 residues. Germline CDR1 is MNHEY and CDR2 is SMNVEV (reference sequence). In nucleotides, the CDR3 is TGTGCCAGCAGTAGCAGGAGGAGGGCTAACACAGATACGCAGTATTTT. Amino acids: CASSSRRRANTDTQYF.